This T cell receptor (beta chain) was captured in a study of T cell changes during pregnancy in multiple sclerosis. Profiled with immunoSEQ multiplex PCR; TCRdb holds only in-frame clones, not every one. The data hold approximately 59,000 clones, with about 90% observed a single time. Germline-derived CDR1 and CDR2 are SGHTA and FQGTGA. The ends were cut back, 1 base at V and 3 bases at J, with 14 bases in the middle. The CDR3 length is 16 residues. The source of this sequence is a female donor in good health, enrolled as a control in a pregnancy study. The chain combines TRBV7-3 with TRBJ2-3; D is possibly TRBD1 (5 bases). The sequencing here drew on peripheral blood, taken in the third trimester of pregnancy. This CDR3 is CASSLSSRPGTDTQYF. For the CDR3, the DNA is TGTGCCAGCAGCTTAAGCTCCCGGCCAGGGACAGATACGCAGTATTTT.